What follows are 4 T cell receptor beta chains derived from one specimen sequenced in a study of blood T cell repertoires in COVID-19. The data were produced by immunoSEQ multiplex PCR, yet TCRdb's version contains in-frame clones alone and is incomplete. The top ten clones hold about 2.5% of a sample with just over 150,000 clones, 75% to 90% of them seen once. Sequenced material: peripheral blood. Receptors were obtained from a woman in her sixties or seventies with acute or convalescent COVID-19.

This chain links TRBV11-2 with TRBJ1-2; TRBD1 agrees at 10 bases. CDR1 and CDR2 (germline): SGHAT, FQNNGV. The junction had 9 bases not matched to a gene; V was cut back by 5 bases and J by 6 bases. This CDR3 is 15 amino acids long. The CDR3 sequence: CASSVDRGKQNGYTF. CDR3 coding DNA: TGTGCCAGCAGCGTGGACAGGGGGAAGCAGAATGGCTACACCTTC.

This clone has only one observation. The rearrangement joins TRBV11-2 to TRBJ1-3, with no clear D. The CDR3 is 15 residues long. Germline V gene lookup returns CDR1 SGHAT and CDR2 FQNNGV. V was trimmed by 5 bases and J by 0 bases, leaving 11 bases between them. DNA of the CDR3: TGTGCCAGCAGCCCAGGACTGTTCTCTGGAAACACCATATATTTT. As protein: CASSPGLFSGNTIYF.

The DNA for the CDR3 is TGTGCCAGCAGCAACTGGGGGCAGGGGGCGAGAGGCTACACCTTC. It specifies CASSNWGQGARGYTF. This rearrangement joins TRBV27 to TRBJ1-2, with 8 bases aligning to TRBD1. The CDR3 loop spans 15 amino acids. CDR1 and CDR2 (germline): MNHEY, SMNVEV (reference sequence). V lost 6 bases, J lost 8 bases, and 14 bases stayed unmatched.

The genes are TRBV28 and TRBJ1-6, with TRBD1 matching 8 bases. The J segment lost 6 bases and the V segment lost 6 bases, leaving 4 bases of the junction unmatched. CDR1 MDHEN and CDR2 SYDVKM come from the germline V gene. The CDR3 runs to 14 residues. DNA for the CDR3: TGTGCCAGCAGCTTGGGACAGGTTAATTCACCCCTCCACTTT. Residues: CASSLGQVNSPLHF.